These T cell receptor beta chains were read from a single sample in a study of T cell repertoires in cytomegalovirus infection. No cognate antigen is known for these TCRs. MiXCR, run by TCRdb on the reads, gives a single entry per CDR3 protein. The sample lists about 920,000 distinct CDR3 sequences; around 31% were seen once. The source was cultured CD8+ T cells from PBMCs, collected from culture after CMV antigen stimulation. These receptors were obtained from a human donor in good health (CMV status not recorded). Some clones in this sample may be carry-over from other donors' samples. Each CDR3 is given with its conserved first and last residue. The D gene is left open where the match is weak. The size field is filled for only some rows; it gives once, few, many or a size class.

j_call d_call v_call clone_size cdr3_aa cdr3_nt
TRBJ2-5 NA TRBV2 NA CASRGHPETQYF TGTGCCAGCAGGGGACACCCTGAGACCCAGTACTTC
TRBJ1-5 NA TRBV4-3 NA CASSQVRLSNQPQHF TGCGCCAGCAGCCAAGTGAGACTTAGCAATCAGCCCCAGCATTTT
TRBJ1-5 TRBD1 TRBV18 NA CASSPVGQGGGQPQHF TGTGCCAGCTCACCAGTGGGACAGGGTGGGGGCCAGCCCCAGCATTTT
TRBJ1-1 NA TRBV24-1 NA CATSDLDGGTEAFF TGTGCCACCAGTGATTTGGATGGAGGGACTGAAGCTTTCTTT
TRBJ1-6 TRBD1 TRBV7-2 many CASSVRDRDRSPLHF TGTGCCAGCAGCGTCCGGGACAGGGACCGATCACCCCTCCACTTT
TRBJ2-7 NA TRBV5-1 NA CASSLTDMSYEQYF TGCGCCAGCAGCTTAACAGATATGTCCTACGAGCAGTACTTC
TRBJ2-2 NA TRBV6-5 many CASSSRAAKRTGELFF TGTGCCAGCAGTTCTCGCGCAGCAAAACGCACCGGGGAGCTGTTTTTT
TRBJ1-1 NA TRBV14 NA CASSQECGFEAFF TGTGCCAGCAGCCAAGAGTGCGGGTTTGAAGCTTTCTTT
TRBJ1-5 NA TRBV4-1 NA CASSQYRASSQPQHF TGCGCCAGCAGCCAATATAGAGCGTCTTCTCAGCCCCAGCATTTT
TRBJ2-2 NA TRBV6-5 NA CASSTVGAGELFF TGTGCCAGCAGTACCGTCGGGGCCGGGGAGCTGTTTTTT
TRBJ1-3 NA TRBV7-9 NA CASGLGNTIYF TGTGCCTCGGGGCTTGGAAACACCATATATTTT
TRBJ2-7 TRBD1 TRBV19 few CASSLSEGQGFNEQYF TGTGCCAGTAGTCTCAGTGAGGGACAGGGGTTTAACGAGCAGTACTTC
TRBJ2-3 NA TRBV9 NA CASSRRRSTDTQYF TGTGCCAGCAGCCGTAGGAGAAGCACAGATACGCAGTATTTT
TRBJ2-5 NA TRBV7-2 many CASRLEWETQYF TGTGCCAGCAGACTAGAGTGGGAGACCCAGTACTTC
TRBJ2-2 NA TRBV3-1 NA CASSQGQGLPNTGELFF TGTGCCAGCAGCCAAGGTCAGGGGCTTCCGAACACCGGGGAGCTGTTTTTT
TRBJ1-1 NA TRBV10-3 many CAISESKGLNTEAFF TGTGCCATCAGTGAGTCTAAGGGCTTGAACACTGAAGCTTTCTTT
TRBJ1-2 TRBD1 TRBV27 NA CASSIGQGGFGYTF TGTGCCAGCAGTATCGGACAGGGTGGCTTTGGCTACACCTTC
TRBJ2-1 NA TRBV12-3/TRBV12-4 many CASSLGTDNEQFF TGTGCCAGCAGTTTAGGGACAGACAATGAGCAGTTCTTC
TRBJ2-4 NA TRBV28 NA CASSPEWTGTKNIHYF TGTGCCAGCAGCCCTGAATGGACGGGAACCAAAAACATTCATTACTTC
TRBJ2-1 NA TRBV4-1 few CASSQQRGYEQFF TGCGCCAGCAGCCAGCAAAGGGGCTATGAGCAGTTCTTC
TRBJ1-1 TRBD1 TRBV7-2 many CASIQQGKNTEAFF TGTGCCAGCATCCAACAGGGGAAGAACACTGAAGCTTTCTTT
TRBJ1-2 NA TRBV5-6 NA CASIKVRGPLGYTF TGTGCCAGCATCAAAGTGCGGGGTCCCCTTGGCTACACCTTC
TRBJ1-4 NA TRBV15 NA CVTSRDLGATNEKLFF TGTGTCACCAGCAGAGATTTGGGGGCAACTAATGAAAAACTGTTTTTT
TRBJ2-2 NA TRBV4-1 NA CASSHGGASNTGELFF TGCGCCAGCAGCCACGGCGGGGCGTCGAACACCGGGGAGCTGTTTTTT
TRBJ1-2 NA TRBV15 NA CATSGWPGGRSYTF TGTGCCACCAGCGGATGGCCCGGGGGCAGAAGCTACACCTTC
TRBJ1-1 NA TRBV5-5 many CASSSSMRGNTEAFF TGTGCCAGCAGCTCCTCAATGCGGGGTAACACTGAAGCTTTCTTT
TRBJ2-5 TRBD1 TRBV6-6 NA CASIRGQETQYF TGTGCCAGCATCAGGGGGCAAGAGACCCAGTACTTC
TRBJ2-1 NA TRBV27 few CASSPGTLSNEQFF TGTGCCAGCAGCCCTGGGACCCTCTCTAATGAGCAGTTCTTC
TRBJ2-2 TRBD1 TRBV5-5 NA CASSYRQGEAGELFF TGTGCCAGCAGCTACCGACAGGGGGAAGCCGGGGAGCTGTTTTTT
TRBJ2-3 NA TRBV6-5 NA CASSYGGGYRTDTQYF TGTGCCAGCAGTTACGGGGGGGGCTATCGAACAGATACGCAGTATTTT
TRBJ2-1 TRBD2 TRBV18 NA CASSPPDQLAGDEQFF TGTGCCAGCTCACCACCTGATCAACTAGCGGGGGACGAGCAGTTCTTC
TRBJ1-5 NA TRBV19 NA CASSPLGGAGQPQHF TGTGCCAGTAGCCCACTCGGGGGGGCAGGTCAGCCCCAGCATTTT
TRBJ2-1 NA TRBV25-1 NA CASQYGRGGGNEQFF TGTGCCAGCCAGTACGGGAGAGGGGGGGGCAATGAGCAGTTCTTC
TRBJ1-5 NA TRBV6-2/TRBV6-3 NA CASSYLGKEHF TGTGCCAGCAGTTACCTGGGGAAAGAGCATTTT
TRBJ1-6 NA TRBV7-9 NA CASSLPQDLNSPLHF TGTGCCAGCAGCCTCCCCCAAGACTTAAATTCACCCCTCCACTTT